The 32 T cell receptor beta chains in this list originate from one sample, sequenced in a study of T cells in Graves' hyperthyroidism and ophthalmopathy. Authors of the study amplified TCR beta CDR3 regions from RNA transcripts. First-round RT-PCR targeting the TCR CDR3 was performed with the HTBI primer set. From the multiplex PCR reads, TCRdb called clonotypes with MiXCR, one entry per CDR3 protein. This sample yields around 400,000 distinct CDR3 sequences, of which more than 20% are seen a single time; around 67% belongs to the top ten. Sequenced material: blood. The receptors originated from a middle-aged man with Graves' hyperthyroidism.

This clonotype turned up a few times. V gene TRBV5-1 combines with J gene TRBJ1-1; D might be TRBD1 (5 bases). Germline-derived CDR1 and CDR2 are SGHRS and YFSETQ. Trimming stripped 2 bases from V and 10 bases from J, with 15 bases between. The CDR3 is made up of 13 amino acids. For the CDR3, the DNA is TGCGCCAGCAGCTTAAACCGGGACTCTTCAGCTTTCTTT. It encodes CASSLNRDSSAFF.

This clonotype was detected ten times or more. The chain employs TRBV12-3 or TRBV12-4 and TRBJ2-3, with 9 bases matching TRBD2. Trimming cost V 5 bases and J 0 bases; bases outside gene matches: 6. The CDR3 extends over 16 amino acids. The CDR3 here is CASSERLAVSTDTQYF. DNA for the CDR3: TGTGCCAGCAGTGAAAGACTAGCGGTGAGCACAGATACGCAGTATTTT.

This clonotype was observed many times. This sequence joins TRBV5-1 and TRBJ2-7; 9 bases agree with TRBD2. This CDR3 has 15 residues. Germline lookup yields CDR1 SGHRS and CDR2 YFSETQ. V lost 2 bases to trimming and J lost 6 bases; unmatched junction nucleotides: 9. The CDR3: CASSFGVSGSFEQYF. For the CDR3, the DNA is TGCGCCAGCAGCTTTGGGGTTAGCGGGAGTTTCGAGCAGTACTTC.

The chain has TRBV3-1 and TRBJ2-1; possible D gene TRBD2, 6 bases. The V gene's germline CDR1 is LGHDT and CDR2 YNNKEL (reference sequence). The CDR3 is made up of 15 amino acids. Deletions cut 7 bases from V and 6 bases from J, with 19 bases between. The CDR3 nucleotides are TGTGCCAGCAATCAGGGACTCCGAAGGGGCAATGAGCAGTTCTTC. Translating gives CASNQGLRRGNEQFF.

This clonotype has just a few counts. This chain uses TRBV20-1 with TRBJ2-2; D is unresolved. This CDR3 is 12 amino acids long. Trimming took 0 bases from V and 5 from J, leaving 4 bases between them. CDR1 and CDR2 (germline): DFQATT, SNEGSKA (reference sequence). This CDR3 reads CSARDFTGELFF. The CDR3 bases are TGCAGTGCTAGAGATTTTACCGGGGAGCTGTTTTTT.

The J gene is TRBJ1-4, the V gene TRBV20-1; D not resolved. CDR1 and CDR2 from the germline V gene are DFQATT and SNEGSKA (reference sequence). The CDR3 totals 12 residues. The CDR3 coding sequence is TGCACCCTTGCCAGAGCTAATGAAAAACTGTTTTTT. Translated: CTLARANEKLFF.

This clonotype was recorded only once. The CDR3 coding sequence is TGTGCCTGGGATCAGGGGGACGGGGGAGCTTTCTTT. This gives the protein CAWDQGDGGAFF. V usage is TRBV30 and J usage is TRBJ1-1; TRBD1 aligns across 7 bases. The CDR3 has 12 residues. Per germline, CDR1 GTSNPN and CDR2 SVGIG (reference sequence). V lost 5 bases to trimming and J lost 10 bases; unmatched junction nucleotides: 10. The full variable domain, completed using reference TRBV30 and TRBJ1-1, is SQTIHQWPATLVQPVGSPLSLECTVEGTSNPNLYWYRQAAGRGLQLLFYSVGIGQISSEVPQNLSASRPQDRQFILSSKKLLLSDSGFYLCAWDQGDGGAFFGQGTRLTVV.

The chain carries TRBV27 and TRBJ2-3, with D perhaps given as TRBD1 or TRBD2 (5 bases each). The V end lost 5 bases, the J end lost 5 bases, and 14 bases lay between the germline ends. This CDR3 spans 14 amino acids. Germline V gene data show CDR1 as MNHEY and CDR2 as SMNVEV (reference sequence). The CDR3 sequence is CASSTGPWGDTQYF. DNA of the CDR3: TGTGCCAGCAGTACGGGACCCTGGGGAGATACGCAGTATTTT.

This chain joins TRBV28 and TRBJ2-5; D ambiguous. CDR1 and CDR2 from the germline V gene are MDHEN and SYDVKM. Deletions cut 2 bases from V and 5 bases from J, with 15 bases between. The CDR3 has 15 amino acids. The DNA of the CDR3 is TGTGCCAGCAGTTTACCGACGGGCCCCGGGGAGACCCAGTACTTC. Translated: CASSLPTGPGETQYF.

This clonotype was counted many times. This chain links TRBV11-2 with TRBJ1-1; TRBD1 matches 9 bases. Germline V gene lookup returns CDR1 SGHAT and CDR2 FQNNGV. Losses at the gene ends were 5 bases for V and 10 bases for J; bases not matched to a gene: 14. The CDR3 is 15 amino acids. The CDR3 reads CASSTTGGAWVGAFF. Here the CDR3 DNA reads TGTGCCAGCAGCACCACAGGGGGCGCTTGGGTCGGAGCTTTCTTT.

In this sample, this clonotype turned up a few times. The chain joins TRBV11-2 to TRBJ2-7, with no clear D. CDR3 size: 14 residues. V shed 1 base and J shed 2 bases, with 9 bases lying between them. From germline, CDR1 is SGHAT and CDR2 FQNNGV. CDR3 protein: CASSLGPVPYEQYF. In DNA, the CDR3 is TGTGCCAGCAGCTTAGGTCCGGTCCCCTACGAGCAGTACTTC.

V usage is TRBV5-1 and J usage is TRBJ1-4; D gene uncertain. V lost 0 bases to trimming and J lost 10 bases, with 13 bases between them. The CDR3 has 14 amino acids. Germline CDR1 reads SGHRS; CDR2 reads YFSETQ. The CDR3 DNA sequence: TGCGCCAGCAGCTTGGTAGGGAGGGAAGGAAAACTGTTTTTT. It encodes CASSLVGREGKLFF.

The rearrangement uses TRBV4-2 and TRBJ2-1; 10 bases are shared with TRBD2. V lost 5 bases and J lost 9; bases outside the gene matches: 16. The CDR3 covers 17 residues. Looked up from germline, CDR1 is LGHNA and CDR2 is YNFKEQ. Here the CDR3 DNA reads TGTGCCAGCAGCGCCTCAGGGGGCCTAGCGGGAGCTATTGAGCAGTTCTTC. Encoded protein: CASSASGGLAGAIEQFF.

The CDR3 region is CASSSARGEKLFF. CDR3 in DNA: TGTGCCAGCAGCTCCGCACGTGGTGAAAAACTGTTTTTT. The chain combines TRBV3-1 with TRBJ1-4; D is ambiguous. The CDR3 runs 13 residues. V lost 5 bases and J lost 7, with 11 bases in between. CDR1 is LGHDT, CDR2 YNNKEL, per germline (reference sequence). Drawing the rest from reference TRBV3-1 and TRBJ1-4, the complete variable domain is DTAVSQTPKYLVTQMGNDKSIKCEQNLGHDTMYWYKQDSKKFLKIMFSYNNKELIINETVPNRFSPKSPDKAHLNLHINSLELGDSAVYFCASSSARGEKLFFGSGTQLSVL.

This chain links TRBV27 with TRBJ2-1, with a tentative D call TRBD2 (6 bases). V lost 5 bases to trimming and J lost 1 base, with 15 bases between them. The CDR3 length is 16 residues. Germline lookup yields CDR1 MNHEY and CDR2 SMNVEV (reference sequence). This CDR3 reads CASSLSWGGSYNEQFF. The DNA for the CDR3 is TGTGCCAGCAGTCTCTCGTGGGGAGGTTCCTACAATGAGCAGTTCTTC.

This clonotype was detected only a few times. The chain employs TRBV7-9 and TRBJ1-2, with 7 nucleotides matching TRBD1. CDR1 and CDR2 from the germline V gene are SEHNR and FQNEAQ (reference sequence). The ends lost 5 bases at V and 4 bases at J; junction bases unmatched: 10. This CDR3 contains 15 residues. The CDR3 region is CASSPPGQTFYGYTF. As DNA, the CDR3 is TGTGCCAGCAGCCCACCGGGACAGACTTTCTATGGCTACACCTTC.

This clonotype was recorded a few times. V gene TRBV4-2 combines with J gene TRBJ2-1, with TRBD2 matching over 10 bases. V lost 1 base to trimming and J lost 4 bases; unmatched junction nucleotides: 4. Germline lookup yields CDR1 LGHNA and CDR2 YNFKEQ. This CDR3 is built from 16 residues. CDR3 sequence (DNA): TGTGCCAGCAGCCAAGGGGTACTAGCGGGGTACAATGAGCAGTTCTTC. This translates into CASSQGVLAGYNEQFF.

This clonotype was picked up many times. This chain uses TRBV28 with TRBJ2-3; a possible D gene is TRBD2 (5 bases). Trimming took 7 bases from V and 5 from J, leaving 16 bases between them. Looked up from germline, CDR1 is MDHEN and CDR2 is SYDVKM. The CDR3 sequence is 14 residues long. The CDR3 reads CASTSIGRGDTQYF. CDR3 bases: TGTGCCAGCACGTCCATAGGGAGAGGAGATACGCAGTATTTT.

This clonotype turned up a few times. The chain couples TRBV12-3 or TRBV12-4 to TRBJ2-4, with 12 bases identical to TRBD2. The CDR3 contains 15 residues. Trimming cost V 6 bases and J 3 bases; bases outside gene matches: 3. The CDR3 DNA follows: TGTGCCAGCAGAGCTAGCGGGAGGGACAAAAACATTCAGTACTTC. It translates to CASRASGRDKNIQYF.

The chain carries TRBV9 and TRBJ2-1; 9 positions match TRBD2. Trimming took 3 bases from V and 7 from J; bases not matched to a gene: 8. CDR3 length: 15 amino acids. CDR1 and CDR2 (germline): SGDLS, YYNGEE. The CDR3 reads CASSATSGGRNEQFF. CDR3 nucleotide sequence: TGTGCCAGCAGCGCGACTAGCGGAGGCAGGAATGAGCAGTTCTTC.

The chain joins TRBV6-1 to TRBJ2-7; 7 bases agree with TRBD1. Germline-derived CDR1 and CDR2 are MNHNS and SASEGT. V was clipped by 6 bases and J by 0 bases; unmatched bases: 5. The CDR3 has 14 residues. CDR3 sequence reads: CASRLDRSSYEQYF. CDR3 nucleotide sequence: TGTGCCAGCAGATTGGACAGGAGCTCCTACGAGCAGTACTTC.

The J gene is TRBJ2-1, the V gene TRBV20-1; TRBD2 aligns across 8 bases. Trimming removed 6 bases from V and 5 bases from J; junction bases left unmatched: 9. The CDR3 extends over 14 amino acids. Germline CDR1 DFQATT, CDR2 SNEGSKA (reference sequence). CDR3 sequence (DNA): TGCAGTGCAGGGGAACTAGCGGATAACAATGAGCAGTTCTTC. Translation gives CSAGELADNNEQFF.

The sample holds many counts of this clonotype. The chain combines TRBV2 with TRBJ2-7; TRBD1 is a possible D gene (9 bases). Germline V gene data show CDR1 as SNHLY and CDR2 as FYNNEI. This CDR3 is 14 amino acids long. Trimming cost V 6 bases and J 3 bases, with 15 bases left between them. The CDR3 nucleotides read TGTGCCAGCAGGGCGGGGGGACAGGGCTACGAGCAGTACTTC. Translation gives CASRAGGQGYEQYF.

The chain joins TRBV19 to TRBJ1-1; no firm D call. Germline CDR1 reads LNHDA; CDR2 reads SQIVND (reference sequence). V lost 1 base, J lost 0 bases, and 6 bases lay in between. The CDR3 contains 14 residues. Here the CDR3 reads CASSIGRLNTEAFF. CDR3 bases: TGTGCCAGTAGTATAGGCCGATTGAACACTGAAGCTTTCTTT.

The table lists this clonotype with many counts. The rearrangement uses TRBV11-2 and TRBJ2-1; 8 nucleotides align to TRBD1. Germline-derived CDR1 and CDR2 are SGHAT and FQNNGV. V shed 5 bases, J shed 5 bases, and the junction held 2 bases outside the gene matches. CDR3 size: 13 residues. The CDR3 loop is CASSQDRDNEQFF. The DNA for the CDR3 is TGTGCCAGCAGCCAGGACAGGGACAATGAGCAGTTCTTC.

The gene calls are TRBV28 and TRBJ1-1, with D perhaps TRBD1 (6 bases). The CDR3 has 14 amino acids. V was cut by 2 bases and J by 7 bases, with 14 bases left in between. The germline CDR1 and CDR2 sequences are MDHEN and SYDVKM. CDR3 in DNA: TGTGCCAGCAGTTTAAATTGGGCAGGGGTTGAAGCTTTCTTT. It codes for CASSLNWAGVEAFF. The whole variable domain, filled in from reference TRBV28 and TRBJ1-1, reads DVKVTQSSRYLVKRTGEKVFLECVQDMDHENMFWYRQDPGLGLRLIYFSYDVKMKEKGDIPEGYSVSREKKERFSLILESASTNQTSMYLCASSLNWAGVEAFFGQGTRLTVV.

The chain has TRBV19 and TRBJ1-5, with D tentatively TRBD1 (5 bases). CDR1 LNHDA and CDR2 SQIVND come from the germline V gene (reference sequence). The CDR3 consists of 14 residues. V lost 5 bases to trimming and J lost 5 bases, with 13 bases between them. The CDR3 is CASSYTETDQPQHF. DNA of the CDR3: TGTGCCAGTAGTTACACAGAGACAGATCAGCCCCAGCATTTT.

This clonotype was counted only a few times. The chain is built from TRBV5-1 and TRBJ2-7; TRBD2 agrees at 11 bases. CDR3 length: 15 amino acids. Germline V CDR1 and CDR2: SGHRS, YFSETQ. J was trimmed by 6 bases and V by 4 bases; bases with no gene match: 9. In nucleotides, the CDR3 is TGCGCCAGCAGCCCAGGACGGCTAGCGGGAGGCGAGCAGTACTTC. This translates into CASSPGRLAGGEQYF.

The chain uses TRBV29-1 and TRBJ2-5; D gene ambiguous. Germline CDR1 is SQVTM and CDR2 is ANQGSEA. The CDR3 is 14 residues long. The V gene lost 4 bases and the J gene lost 6 bases, with 18 bases spanning the gap. The CDR3: CSVVFSASRKTQYF. CDR3 DNA: TGCAGCGTTGTGTTCTCAGCCTCCCGGAAGACCCAGTACTTC.

This chain connects TRBV12-5 to TRBJ2-1; 9 nucleotides agree with TRBD2. This CDR3 is built from 15 residues. In germline, CDR1 is LGHNT, CDR2 FRNRAP. The trim removed 7 bases at V and 6 bases at J, leaving 10 bases unmatched. CDR3 amino acids: CASEPPGLAGNEQFF. The CDR3 DNA reads TGTGCTAGTGAACCCCCGGGACTAGCCGGCAATGAGCAGTTCTTC.

In this sample, this clonotype turned up a few times. The CDR3: CASSLRETYGEQFF. The CDR3 DNA sequence: TGTGCCAGCAGCTTGCGGGAAACCTACGGGGAGCAGTTCTTC. The gene calls are TRBV5-5 and TRBJ2-1; TRBD2 is a possible D gene (5 bases). V lost 1 base, J lost 10 bases, and 15 bases lay in between. CDR3 length: 14 residues. CDR1 is SGHKS and CDR2 is YYEKEE in the germline V gene (reference sequence).

This clonotype came up a few times. This chain uses TRBV6-1 with TRBJ1-5; perhaps TRBD1 as D (5 bases). The V gene lost 4 bases and the J gene lost 1 base, with 11 bases spanning the gap. CDR1 and CDR2 from the germline V gene are MNHNS and SASEGT. The CDR3 runs 15 residues. CDR3 nucleotide sequence: TGTGCCAGCAGTGCTGGGAGGGGAAGCAATCAGCCCCAGCATTTT. It translates to CASSAGRGSNQPQHF.